A selection of T cell receptor beta chains follows, all from one sample in a study of Ad26.COV2.S vaccination and SARS-CoV-2 variants. The data were produced by immunoSEQ multiplex PCR, yet TCRdb's version contains in-frame clones alone and is incomplete. The profile shows 200,000 to 250,000 clones, around 87% of them singletons. Source: peripheral blood, taken in a trial of Ad26.COV2.S vaccine versus placebo. The receptors were sampled from a person between 18 and 65 years old who received the Ad26.COV2.S COVID-19 vaccine or a placebo. Each CDR3 is given with its conserved first and last residue. Fields, in order: CDR3 length, clone size, J gene, D gene, V gene, CDR3 protein, CDR3 DNA. D genes are given only for firm matches. Size is stated for part of the rows, as once, few or many counts, or as a class when the clone is expanded.

>13|.|TRBJ2-1|.|TRBV4-1
CASSEVGDNEQFF
TGCGCCAGCTCCGAGGTGGGGGACAATGAGCAGTTCTTC
>18|.|TRBJ2-1|TRBD2|TRBV3-1/TRBV3-2
CASSQDREVTGGYNEQFF
TGTGCCAGCAGCCAAGATAGGGAAGTAACGGGGGGTTACAATGAGCAGTTCTTC
>14|once|TRBJ2-7|TRBD1|TRBV5-6
CASSWTGGSYEQYF
TGTGCCAGCAGCTGGACAGGGGGCTCCTACGAGCAGTACTTC
>15|.|TRBJ2-7|TRBD2|TRBV6-6
CASGYPGGPTYEQYF
TGTGCCAGCGGTTACCCGGGGGGGCCCACCTACGAGCAGTACTTC
>13|few|TRBJ1-2|.|TRBV28
CASSAEPLGGYTF
TGTGCCAGCAGTGCCGAGCCCCTGGGCGGCTACACCTTC
>15|.|TRBJ2-7|TRBD2|TRBV9
CASSVGTSIPYEQYF
TGTGCCAGCAGCGTCGGGACTAGCATCCCCTACGAGCAGTACTTC
>17|.|TRBJ2-5|.|TRBV28
CASSLLLARTLQETQYF
TGTGCCAGCAGTTTATTATTGGCTAGGACCCTCCAAGAGACCCAGTACTTC
>13|.|TRBJ1-3|.|TRBV9
CASSVAVGNTIYF
TGTGCCAGCAGCGTAGCTGTAGGAAACACCATATATTTT
>16|.|TRBJ2-1|.|TRBV7-2
CASSLAAGAPTNEQFF
TGTGCCAGCAGCTTAGCGGCGGGGGCCCCCACCAATGAGCAGTTCTTC
>15|.|TRBJ1-5|TRBD1|TRBV28
CASSPPTGHNQPQHF
TGTGCCAGCAGTCCCCCGACAGGGCATAATCAGCCCCAGCATTTT
>15|.|TRBJ2-5|TRBD1|TRBV7-6
CASSTDRGREETQYF
TGTGCCAGCAGCACGGACAGGGGGCGCGAAGAGACCCAGTACTTC
>16|.|TRBJ2-7|TRBD1|TRBV28
CASTSLGGQGRYEQYF
TGTGCCAGCACCTCACTCGGGGGACAGGGGAGATACGAGCAGTACTTC
>15|.|TRBJ2-3|TRBD2|TRBV6-5
CASGRWREYPDTQYF
TGTGCCAGCGGTAGATGGCGGGAGTACCCAGATACGCAGTATTTT
>12|.|TRBJ2-1|.|TRBV18
CASSPQGNEQFF
TGTGCCAGCTCACCACAGGGGAATGAGCAGTTCTTC
>14|.|TRBJ2-2|.|TRBV15
CATSRDREVGELFF
TGTGCCACCAGCAGAGATCGGGAAGTCGGGGAGCTGTTTTTT
>16|.|TRBJ1-5|TRBD1|TRBV4-1
CASSQEIGGSNQPQHF
TGCGCCAGCAGCCAAGAAATAGGGGGCTCCAATCAGCCCCAGCATTTT
>11|.|TRBJ2-7|.|TRBV5-1
CASSSPSEQYF
TGCGCCAGCAGTTCTCCCTCCGAGCAGTACTTC
>16|.|TRBJ2-5|.|TRBV11-2
CASSSGGASIVETQYF
TGTGCCAGCTCATCAGGCGGGGCCTCGATTGTGGAGACCCAGTACTTC
>11|.|TRBJ2-7|.|TRBV30
CACKQGYEQYF
TGTGCCTGTAAACAGGGCTACGAGCAGTACTTC
>11|.|TRBJ1-2|.|TRBV19
CASGGPYGYTF
TGTGCTAGCGGGGGTCCCTATGGCTACACCTTC